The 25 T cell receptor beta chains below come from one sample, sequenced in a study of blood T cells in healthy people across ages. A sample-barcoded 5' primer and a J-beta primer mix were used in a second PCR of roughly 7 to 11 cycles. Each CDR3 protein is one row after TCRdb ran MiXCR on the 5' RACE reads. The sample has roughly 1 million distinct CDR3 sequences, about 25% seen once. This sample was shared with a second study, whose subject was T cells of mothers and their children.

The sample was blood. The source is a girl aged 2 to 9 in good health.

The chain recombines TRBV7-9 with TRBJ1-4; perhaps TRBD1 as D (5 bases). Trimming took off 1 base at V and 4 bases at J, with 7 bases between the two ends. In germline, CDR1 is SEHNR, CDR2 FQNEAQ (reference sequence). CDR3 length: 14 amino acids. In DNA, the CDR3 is TGTGCCAGCAGCTTAGGGGGCAATAATGAAAAACTGTTTTTT. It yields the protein CASSLGGNNEKLFF.

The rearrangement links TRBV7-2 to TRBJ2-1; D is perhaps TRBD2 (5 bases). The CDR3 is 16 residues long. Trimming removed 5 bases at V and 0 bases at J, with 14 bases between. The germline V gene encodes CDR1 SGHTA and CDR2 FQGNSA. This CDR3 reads CASSTLSSSSYNEQFF. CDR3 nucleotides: TGTGCCAGCAGCACACTTTCTAGCAGCTCCTACAATGAGCAGTTCTTC.

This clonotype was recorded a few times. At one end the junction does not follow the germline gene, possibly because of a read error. Written as DNA, the CDR3 is TGTGCCAGCAGCCAAGACGCGGCGGGAGGCTTACAGAATGAGCAGTTCTTC. This encodes CASSQDAAGGLQNEQFF. This chain links TRBV4-1 with TRBJ2-5, with 8 bases aligning to TRBD2. The DNA end is a closer match to TRBJ2-1, so the J assignment may be wrong. The CDR3 runs to 17 residues. Germline V gives CDR1 MGHRA, CDR2 YSYEKL.

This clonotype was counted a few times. The CDR3 DNA reads TGCAGCGTTGCCCGTACTTGGACAGCCCAAGAGACCCAGTACTTC. Translation: CSVARTWTAQETQYF. The chain couples TRBV29-1 to TRBJ2-1; a weak D match, TRBD1 (6 bases). The J call is uncertain, as TRBJ2-5 better fits the DNA end. The CDR3 has 15 amino acids. The germline gives CDR1 SQVTM, CDR2 ANQGSEA.

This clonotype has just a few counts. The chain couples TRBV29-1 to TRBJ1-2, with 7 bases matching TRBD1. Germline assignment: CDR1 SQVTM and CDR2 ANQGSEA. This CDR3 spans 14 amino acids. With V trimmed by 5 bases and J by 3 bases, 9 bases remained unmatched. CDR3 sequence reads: CSVPPRGADYGYTF. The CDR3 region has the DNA TGCAGCGTTCCCCCCAGGGGGGCGGACTATGGCTACACCTTC. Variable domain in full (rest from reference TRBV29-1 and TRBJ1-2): SAVISQKPSRDICQRGTSLTIQCQVDSQVTMMFWYRQQPGQSLTLIATANQGSEATYESGFVIDKFPISRPNLTFSTLTVSNMSPEDSSIYLCSVPPRGADYGYTFGSGTRLTVV.

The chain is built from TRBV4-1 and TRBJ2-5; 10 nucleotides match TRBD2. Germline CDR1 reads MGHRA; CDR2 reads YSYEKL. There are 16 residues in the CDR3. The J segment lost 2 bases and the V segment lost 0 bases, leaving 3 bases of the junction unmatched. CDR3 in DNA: TGCGCCAGCAGCCAAGAGGGGACTAGCGTACAAGAGACCCAGTACTTC. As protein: CASSQEGTSVQETQYF.

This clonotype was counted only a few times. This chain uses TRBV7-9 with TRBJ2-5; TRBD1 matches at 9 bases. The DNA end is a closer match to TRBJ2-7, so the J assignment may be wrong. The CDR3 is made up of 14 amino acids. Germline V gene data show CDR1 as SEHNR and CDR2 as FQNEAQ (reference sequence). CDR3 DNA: TGTGCCAGCAGCAACACAGGGGGCGCAGGCGAGCAGTACTTC. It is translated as CASSNTGGAGEQYF.

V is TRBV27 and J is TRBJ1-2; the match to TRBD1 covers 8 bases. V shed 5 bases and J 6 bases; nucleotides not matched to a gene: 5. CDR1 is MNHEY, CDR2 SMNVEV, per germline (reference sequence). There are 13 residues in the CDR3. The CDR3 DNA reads TGTGCCAGCAGTAGACAGGGGATCGATGGCTACACCTTC. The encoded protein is CASSRQGIDGYTF.

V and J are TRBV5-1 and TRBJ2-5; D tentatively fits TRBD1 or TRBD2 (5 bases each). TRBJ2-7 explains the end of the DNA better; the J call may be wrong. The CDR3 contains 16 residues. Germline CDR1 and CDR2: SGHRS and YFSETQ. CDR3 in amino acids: CASSLDGDQKTYEQYF. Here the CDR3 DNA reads TGCGCCAGCAGCTTGGACGGGGACCAAAAAACCTACGAGCAGTACTTC.

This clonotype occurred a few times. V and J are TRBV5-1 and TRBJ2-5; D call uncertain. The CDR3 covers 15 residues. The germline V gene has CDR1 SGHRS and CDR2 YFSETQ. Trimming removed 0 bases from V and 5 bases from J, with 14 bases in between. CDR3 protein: CASSLDVSLLETQYF. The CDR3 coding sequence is TGCGCCAGCAGCTTGGACGTGTCGCTGCTGGAGACCCAGTACTTC.

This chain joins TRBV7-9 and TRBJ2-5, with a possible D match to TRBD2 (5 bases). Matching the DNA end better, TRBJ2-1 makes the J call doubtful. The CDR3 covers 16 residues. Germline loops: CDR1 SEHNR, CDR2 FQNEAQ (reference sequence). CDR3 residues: CASSPSGGYDYNEQFF. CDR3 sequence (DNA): TGTGCCAGCAGCCCGTCTGGCGGGTACGACTACAATGAGCAGTTCTTC.

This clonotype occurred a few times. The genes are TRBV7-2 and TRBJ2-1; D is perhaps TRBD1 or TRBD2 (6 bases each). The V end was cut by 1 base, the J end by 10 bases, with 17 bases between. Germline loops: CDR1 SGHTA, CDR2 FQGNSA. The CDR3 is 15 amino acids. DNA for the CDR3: TGTGCCAGCAGCTTAGGGGGGCCCCCGGGGAGGGAGCAGTTCTTC. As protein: CASSLGGPPGREQFF.

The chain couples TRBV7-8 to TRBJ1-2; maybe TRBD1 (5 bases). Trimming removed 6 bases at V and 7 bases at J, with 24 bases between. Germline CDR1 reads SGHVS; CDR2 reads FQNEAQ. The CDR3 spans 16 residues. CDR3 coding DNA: TGTGCCAGCAGTCTATCCCGGACACGGGGCCCACTTGGCTACACCTTC. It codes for CASSLSRTRGPLGYTF.

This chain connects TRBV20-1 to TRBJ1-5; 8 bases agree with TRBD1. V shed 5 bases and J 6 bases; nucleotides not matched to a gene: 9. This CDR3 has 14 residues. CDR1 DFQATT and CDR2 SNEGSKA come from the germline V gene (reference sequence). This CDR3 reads CSAVTGGRGQPQHF. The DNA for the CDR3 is TGCAGTGCTGTAACAGGGGGTCGAGGTCAGCCCCAGCATTTT.

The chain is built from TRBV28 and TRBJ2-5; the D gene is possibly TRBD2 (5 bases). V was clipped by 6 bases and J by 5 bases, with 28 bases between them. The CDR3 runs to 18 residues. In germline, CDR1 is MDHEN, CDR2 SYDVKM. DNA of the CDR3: TGTGCCAGCAGCGAAATGACACTCCAGAGGGTTAATTGGGAGACCCAGTACTTC. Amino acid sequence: CASSEMTLQRVNWETQYF. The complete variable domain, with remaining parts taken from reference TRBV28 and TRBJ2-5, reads DVKVTQSSRYLVKRTGEKVFLECVQDMDHENMFWYRQDPGLGLRLIYFSYDVKMKEKGDIPEGYSVSREKKERFSLILESASTNQTSMYLCASSEMTLQRVNWETQYFGPGTRLLVL.

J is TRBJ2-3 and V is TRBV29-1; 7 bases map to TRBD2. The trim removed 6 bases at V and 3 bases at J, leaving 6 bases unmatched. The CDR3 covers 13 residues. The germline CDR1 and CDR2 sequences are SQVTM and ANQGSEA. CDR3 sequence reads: CSVGLVLTDTQYF. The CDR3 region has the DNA TGCAGCGTCGGACTAGTTCTTACAGATACGCAGTATTTT.

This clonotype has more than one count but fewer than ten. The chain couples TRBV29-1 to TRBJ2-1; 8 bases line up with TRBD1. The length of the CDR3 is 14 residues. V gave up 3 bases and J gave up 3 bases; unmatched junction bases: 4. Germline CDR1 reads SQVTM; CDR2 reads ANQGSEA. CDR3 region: CSVEGQALYNEQFF. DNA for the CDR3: TGCAGCGTTGAGGGACAGGCCCTCTACAATGAGCAGTTCTTC.

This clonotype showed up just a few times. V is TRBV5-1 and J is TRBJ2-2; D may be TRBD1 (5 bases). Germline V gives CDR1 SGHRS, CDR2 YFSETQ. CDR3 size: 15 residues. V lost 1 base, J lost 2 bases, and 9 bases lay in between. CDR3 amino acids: CASSLQGLNTGELFF. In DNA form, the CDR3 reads TGCGCCAGCAGCTTGCAGGGTTTAAACACCGGGGAGCTGTTTTTT.

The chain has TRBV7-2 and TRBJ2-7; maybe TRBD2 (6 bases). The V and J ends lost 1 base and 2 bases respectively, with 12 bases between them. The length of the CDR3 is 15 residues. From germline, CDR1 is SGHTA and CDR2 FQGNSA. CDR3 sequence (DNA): TGTGCCAGCAGCTTAGACCCCGGGAGAGCCTACGAGCAGTACTTC. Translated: CASSLDPGRAYEQYF.

CDR3 protein: CASSPRRVGNEKLFF. In DNA, the CDR3 is TGTGCCAGCAGCCCCCGGCGGGTGGGTAATGAAAAACTGTTTTTT. The chain carries TRBV7-9 and TRBJ1-4; no firm D call. The CDR3 is 15 residues long. Trimming left V 5 bases short and J 4 bases short, with 14 bases between. Per germline, CDR1 SEHNR and CDR2 FQNEAQ (reference sequence).

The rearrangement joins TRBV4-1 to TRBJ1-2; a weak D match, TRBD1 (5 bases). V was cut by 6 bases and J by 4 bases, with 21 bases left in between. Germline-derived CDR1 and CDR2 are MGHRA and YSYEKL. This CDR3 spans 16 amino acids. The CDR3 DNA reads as TGCGCCAGCAGTCCTCTGGAAGTGGGGACCCTCTATGGCTACACCTTC. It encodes CASSPLEVGTLYGYTF.

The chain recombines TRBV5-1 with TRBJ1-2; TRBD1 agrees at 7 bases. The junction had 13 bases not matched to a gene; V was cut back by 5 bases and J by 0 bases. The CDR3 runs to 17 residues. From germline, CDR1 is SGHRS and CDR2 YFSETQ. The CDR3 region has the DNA TGCGCCAGCAGTTCCAACGGGACAGCCCGAGCTAACTATGGCTACACCTTC. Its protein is CASSSNGTARANYGYTF.

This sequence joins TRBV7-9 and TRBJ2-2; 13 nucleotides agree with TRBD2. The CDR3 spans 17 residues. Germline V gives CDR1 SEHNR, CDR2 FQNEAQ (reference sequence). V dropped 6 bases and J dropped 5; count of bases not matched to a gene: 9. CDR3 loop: CASSRGLAGVGTGELFF. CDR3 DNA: TGTGCCAGCAGTCGTGGACTAGCGGGAGTCGGAACCGGGGAGCTGTTTTTT.

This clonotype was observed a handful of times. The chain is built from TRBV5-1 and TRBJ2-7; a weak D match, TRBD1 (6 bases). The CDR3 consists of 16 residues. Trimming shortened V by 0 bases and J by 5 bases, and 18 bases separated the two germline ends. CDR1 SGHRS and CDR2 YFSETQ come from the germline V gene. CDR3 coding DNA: TGCGCCAGCAGCTTGGCGACAGGCTTACTCACCGACGAGCAGTACTTC. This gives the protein CASSLATGLLTDEQYF.

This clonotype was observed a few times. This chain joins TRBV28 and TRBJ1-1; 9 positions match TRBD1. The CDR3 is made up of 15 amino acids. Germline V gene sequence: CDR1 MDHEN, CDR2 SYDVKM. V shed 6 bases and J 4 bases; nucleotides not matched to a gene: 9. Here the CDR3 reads CASSPQGARGTEAFF. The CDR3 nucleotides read TGTGCCAGCAGCCCACAGGGGGCTCGGGGCACTGAAGCTTTCTTT.